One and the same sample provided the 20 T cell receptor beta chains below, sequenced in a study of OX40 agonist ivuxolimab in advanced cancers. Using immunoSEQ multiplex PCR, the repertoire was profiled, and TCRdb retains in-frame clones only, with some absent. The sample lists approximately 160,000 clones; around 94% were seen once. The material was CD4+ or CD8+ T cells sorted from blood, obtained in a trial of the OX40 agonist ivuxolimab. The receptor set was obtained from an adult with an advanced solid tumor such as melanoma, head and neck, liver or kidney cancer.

CDR3 nucleotides: TGCGCCAGCAGCTTGGTCCTAGGGTACGAGCAGTACTTC. As protein: CASSLVLGYEQYF. The chain links TRBV5-1 to TRBJ2-7; no clear D gene. The CDR3 has 13 residues. The germline V gene has CDR1 SGHRS and CDR2 YFSETQ. The V end lost 0 bases, the J end lost 4 bases, and 8 bases lay between the germline ends. The whole variable domain, remainder taken from reference TRBV5-1 and TRBJ2-7, is KAGVTQTPRYLIKTRGQQVTLSCSPISGHRSVSWYQQTPGQGLQFLFEYFSETQRNKGNFPGRFSGRQFSNSRSEMNVSTLELGDSALYLCASSLVLGYEQYFGPGTRLTVT.

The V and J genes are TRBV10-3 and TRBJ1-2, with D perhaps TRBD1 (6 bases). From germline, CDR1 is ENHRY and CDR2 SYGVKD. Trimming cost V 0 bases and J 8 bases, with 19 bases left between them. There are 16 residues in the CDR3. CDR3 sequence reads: CAISESVQGIPRGYTF. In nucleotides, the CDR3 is TGTGCCATCAGTGAGTCGGTCCAGGGGATCCCCAGAGGCTACACCTTC.

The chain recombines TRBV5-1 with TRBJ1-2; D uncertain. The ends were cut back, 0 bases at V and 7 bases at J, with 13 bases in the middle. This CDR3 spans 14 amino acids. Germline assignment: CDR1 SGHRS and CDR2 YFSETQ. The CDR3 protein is CASSLEGNLRGYTF. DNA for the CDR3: TGCGCCAGCAGCTTGGAGGGCAACCTCCGTGGCTACACCTTC.

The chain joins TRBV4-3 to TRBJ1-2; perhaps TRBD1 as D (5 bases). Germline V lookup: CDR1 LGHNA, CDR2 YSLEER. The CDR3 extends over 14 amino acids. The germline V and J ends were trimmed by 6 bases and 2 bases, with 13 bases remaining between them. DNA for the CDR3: TGCGCCAGCAGTGAATACGGGGGGAACTATGGCTACACCTTC. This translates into CASSEYGGNYGYTF.

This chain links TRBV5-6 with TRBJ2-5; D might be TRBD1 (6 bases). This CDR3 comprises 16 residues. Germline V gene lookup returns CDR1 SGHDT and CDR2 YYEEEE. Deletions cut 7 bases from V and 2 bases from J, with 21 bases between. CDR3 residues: CASLQLGARGQETQYF. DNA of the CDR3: TGTGCCAGCCTTCAGCTTGGGGCCAGGGGACAAGAGACCCAGTACTTC.

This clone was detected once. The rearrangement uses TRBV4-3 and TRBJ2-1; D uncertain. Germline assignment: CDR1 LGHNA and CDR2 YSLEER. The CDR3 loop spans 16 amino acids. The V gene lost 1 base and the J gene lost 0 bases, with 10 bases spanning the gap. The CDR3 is CASSQAVFGSYNEQFF. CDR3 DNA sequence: TGCGCCAGCAGCCAAGCAGTCTTCGGCTCCTACAATGAGCAGTTCTTC.

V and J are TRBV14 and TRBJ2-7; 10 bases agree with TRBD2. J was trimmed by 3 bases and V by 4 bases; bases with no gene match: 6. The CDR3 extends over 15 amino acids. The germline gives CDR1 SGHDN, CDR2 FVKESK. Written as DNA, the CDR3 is TGTGCCAGCAGCCTAGCGGGAGGCGGTGTCTACGAGCAGTACTTC. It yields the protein CASSLAGGGVYEQYF.

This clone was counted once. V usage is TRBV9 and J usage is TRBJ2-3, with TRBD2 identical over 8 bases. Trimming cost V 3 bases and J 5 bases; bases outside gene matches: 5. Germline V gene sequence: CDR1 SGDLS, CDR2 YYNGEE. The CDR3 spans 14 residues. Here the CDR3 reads CASSAGGAKDTQYF. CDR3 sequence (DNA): TGTGCCAGCAGCGCCGGGGGGGCGAAAGATACGCAGTATTTT.

The CDR3 is CSVVGGLGGYTF. The CDR3 DNA reads as TGCAGCGTTGTCGGGGGGCTCGGCGGCTACACCTTC. The chain is built from TRBV29-1 and TRBJ1-2; the D gene is possibly TRBD1 (6 bases). The CDR3 contains 12 residues. Trimming took off 4 bases at V and 8 bases at J, with 14 bases between the two ends. CDR1 SQVTM and CDR2 ANQGSEA come from the germline V gene.

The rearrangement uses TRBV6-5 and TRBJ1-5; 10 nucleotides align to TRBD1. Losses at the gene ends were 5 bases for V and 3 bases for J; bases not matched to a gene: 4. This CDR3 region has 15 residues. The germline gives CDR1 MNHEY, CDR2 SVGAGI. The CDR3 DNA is TGTGCCAGCAGTCAGGGACAGGGGCCCAATCAGCCCCAGCATTTT. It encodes CASSQGQGPNQPQHF.

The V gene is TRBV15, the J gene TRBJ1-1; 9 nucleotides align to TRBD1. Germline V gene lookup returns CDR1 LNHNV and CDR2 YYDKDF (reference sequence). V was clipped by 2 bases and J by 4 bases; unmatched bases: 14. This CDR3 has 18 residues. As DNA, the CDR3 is TGTGCCACCAGCAGATATGGAGGACAGGGGAATTATGGCACTGAAGCTTTCTTT. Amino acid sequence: CATSRYGGQGNYGTEAFF.

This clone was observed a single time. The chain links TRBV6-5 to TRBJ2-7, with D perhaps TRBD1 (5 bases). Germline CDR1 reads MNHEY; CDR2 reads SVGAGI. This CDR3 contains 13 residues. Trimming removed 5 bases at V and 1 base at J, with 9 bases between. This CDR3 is CASSPRQSYEQYF. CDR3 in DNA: TGTGCCAGCAGTCCACGACAGTCCTACGAGCAGTACTTC.

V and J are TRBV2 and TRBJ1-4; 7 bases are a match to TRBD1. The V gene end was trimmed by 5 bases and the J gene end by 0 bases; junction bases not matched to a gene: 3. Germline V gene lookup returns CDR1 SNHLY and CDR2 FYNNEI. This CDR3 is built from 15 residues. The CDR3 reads CASSTGQTTNEKLFF. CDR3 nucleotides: TGTGCCAGCAGTACGGGACAGACAACTAATGAAAAACTGTTTTTT. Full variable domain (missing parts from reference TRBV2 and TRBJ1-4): EPEVTQTPSHQVTQMGQEVILRCVPISNHLYFYWYRQILGQKVEFLVSFYNNEISEKSEIFDDQFSVERPDGSNFTLKIRSTKLEDSAMYFCASSTGQTTNEKLFFGSGTQLSVL.

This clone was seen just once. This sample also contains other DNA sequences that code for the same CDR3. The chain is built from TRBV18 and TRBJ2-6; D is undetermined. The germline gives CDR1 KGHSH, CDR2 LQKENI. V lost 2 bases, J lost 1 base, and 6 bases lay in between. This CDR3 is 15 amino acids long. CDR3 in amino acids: CASSPKVSGANVLTF. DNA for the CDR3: TGTGCCAGCTCACCAAAGGTTTCTGGGGCCAACGTCCTGACTTTC.

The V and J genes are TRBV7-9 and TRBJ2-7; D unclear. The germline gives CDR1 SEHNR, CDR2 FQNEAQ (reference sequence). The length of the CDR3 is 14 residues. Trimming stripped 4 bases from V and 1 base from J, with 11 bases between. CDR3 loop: CASSSHYLSYEQYF. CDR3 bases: TGTGCCAGCAGCTCCCACTACCTTTCCTACGAGCAGTACTTC.

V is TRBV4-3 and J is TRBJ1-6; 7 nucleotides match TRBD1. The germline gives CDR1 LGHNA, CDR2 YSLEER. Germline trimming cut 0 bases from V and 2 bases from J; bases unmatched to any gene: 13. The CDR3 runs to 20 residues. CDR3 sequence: CASSQDPLGQAVAYNSPLHF. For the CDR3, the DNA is TGCGCCAGCAGCCAAGATCCCCTCGGACAGGCCGTCGCCTATAATTCACCCCTCCACTTT.

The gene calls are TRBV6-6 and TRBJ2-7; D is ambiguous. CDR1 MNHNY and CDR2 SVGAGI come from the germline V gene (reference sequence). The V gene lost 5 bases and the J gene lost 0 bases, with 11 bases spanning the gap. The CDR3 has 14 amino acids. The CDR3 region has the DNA TGTGCCAGCAGTACTCCAAGGGACTCCTACGAGCAGTACTTC. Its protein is CASSTPRDSYEQYF.

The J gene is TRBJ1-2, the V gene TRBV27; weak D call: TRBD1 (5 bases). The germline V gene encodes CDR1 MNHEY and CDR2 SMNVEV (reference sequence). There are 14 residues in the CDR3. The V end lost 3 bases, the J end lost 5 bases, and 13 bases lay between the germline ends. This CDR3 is CASSFRDGRYGYTF. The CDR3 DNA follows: TGTGCCAGCAGTTTCCGGGACGGTCGGTATGGCTACACCTTC.

The CDR3, as DNA: TGTGCCAGCAGCTTAGCCGACAGGTGGTTAAAAAACATTCAGTACTTC. As protein: CASSLADRWLKNIQYF. The V gene is TRBV7-8, the J gene TRBJ2-4; possible D gene TRBD1, 6 bases. Germline CDR1 is SGHVS and CDR2 is FQNEAQ. Trimming stripped 0 bases from V and 4 bases from J, with 13 bases between. This CDR3 is 16 amino acids long. The variable domain in full, completed from reference TRBV7-8 and TRBJ2-4, reads GAGVSQSPRYKVAKRGQDVALRCDPISGHVSLFWYQQALGQGPEFLTYFQNEAQLDKSGLPSDRFFAERPEGSVSTLKIQRTQQEDSAVYLCASSLADRWLKNIQYFGAGTRLSVL.

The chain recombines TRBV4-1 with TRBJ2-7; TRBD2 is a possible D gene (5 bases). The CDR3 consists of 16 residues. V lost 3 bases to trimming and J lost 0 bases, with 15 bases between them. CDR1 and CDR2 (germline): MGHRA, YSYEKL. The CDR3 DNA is TGCGCCAGCAGCCAGCCTGCCGCTCGGGGCTCCTACGAGCAGTACTTC. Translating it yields CASSQPAARGSYEQYF.